Following are 14 T cell receptor beta chains from one sample sequenced in a study of spatial heterogeneity in lung cancer. TCRdb re-called the 5' RACE reads with MiXCR, one entry per CDR3 protein. The top ten clones hold about 7% of a sample with tens of thousands of distinct CDR3 sequences, roughly 8.7% of them seen once. The time point was: sample taken at primary tumor resection. Extraction of whole RNA from tumor, nontumor lung or frozen PBMC preceded unsorted sequencing. Sequencing was performed on PBMCs, taken at surgery. The origin of the receptors is a male donor with early-stage non-small cell lung cancer.

This clonotype was observed at least ten times. CDR3 protein: CASSPLQGNYGYTF. DNA for the CDR3: TGCGCCAGCAGCCCCCTACAGGGAAACTATGGCTACACCTTC. The chain employs TRBV5-1 and TRBJ1-2; maybe TRBD1 (6 bases). The CDR3 is 14 amino acids. Germline V gene lookup returns CDR1 SGHRS and CDR2 YFSETQ. Trimming pared 4 bases from V and 2 bases from J, leaving 12 bases between.

This chain connects TRBV19 to TRBJ1-1, with D unresolved. The CDR3 has 13 residues. Germline lookup yields CDR1 LNHDA and CDR2 SQIVND (reference sequence). Between the trimmed V and J ends, which lost 5 bases and 7 bases, there was a span of 14 bases. CDR3 coding DNA: TGTGCCAGTAGTCCTTTCGACCGATATGAAGCTTTCTTT. Protein: CASSPFDRYEAFF.

The V and J genes are TRBV5-4 and TRBJ2-7; D perhaps matches TRBD1 (6 bases). V was trimmed by 4 bases and J by 2 bases, leaving 19 bases between them. This CDR3 is built from 16 residues. Germline-derived CDR1 and CDR2 are SGHNT and YYREEE (reference sequence). The CDR3 loop reads CASSTWTAGNPYEQYF. The CDR3 region has the DNA TGTGCCAGCAGCACCTGGACAGCAGGAAACCCCTACGAGCAGTACTTC.

This chain connects TRBV30 to TRBJ2-5; possibly TRBD1 or TRBD2 for D (5 bases each). The V and J ends lost 3 bases and 7 bases respectively, with 15 bases between them. The CDR3 runs 13 residues. The germline V gene has CDR1 GTSNPN and CDR2 SVGIG (reference sequence). The CDR3 DNA follows: TGTGCCTGGAGCTCCGAGGGGACCGGGACCCAGTACTTC. It codes for CAWSSEGTGTQYF.

This clonotype was observed at least ten times. The V call is TRBV7-2, the J call TRBJ2-3; D call uncertain. The CDR3 is made up of 14 amino acids. The V end lost 4 bases, the J end lost 1 base, and 9 bases lay between the germline ends. Germline V lookup: CDR1 SGHTA, CDR2 FQGNSA. The CDR3 loop is CASSSNGGTDTQYF. The DNA for the CDR3 is TGTGCCAGCAGCTCGAACGGAGGCACAGATACGCAGTATTTT.

Of note for this clonotype: The junction does not match germline at one end; this may be a read error. The gene calls are TRBV6-2 or TRBV6-3 and TRBJ1-1; weak D call: TRBD1 (6 bases). Germline V CDR1 and CDR2: MNHEY, SVGEGT. This CDR3 has 15 residues. CDR3 DNA: TGTGCCAGCAGGACGCCCGGGACACTAAACACTGAAGCTCTCTTT. As protein: CASRTPGTLNTEALF.

A remark on this clonotype: A much larger clone lies a single base off, so this may be a read error. This is likely a read error, given that the CDR3 carries no conserved phenylalanine or tryptophan at its end. The DNA of the CDR3 is TGCGCCAGCAGCTTGGAGGGGGAATTGAACACTGAAGCTTTCCTT. This codes for CASSLEGELNTEAFL. V gene TRBV5-1 combines with J gene TRBJ1-1; possible D gene TRBD1, 6 bases. Per germline, CDR1 SGHRS and CDR2 YFSETQ. This CDR3 has 15 amino acids. Trimming took 0 bases from V and 0 from J, leaving 9 bases between them.

The CDR3 sequence: CASSSLNTGELFF. In DNA, the CDR3 is TGTGCCAGCAGTTCGCTTAACACCGGGGAGCTGTTTTTT. This sequence joins TRBV28 and TRBJ2-2; no definite D call. The CDR3 spans 13 residues. V lost 4 bases and J 2 bases, leaving 5 bases between the germline ends. Germline values: CDR1 MDHEN, CDR2 SYDVKM.

The chain recombines TRBV7-9 with TRBJ1-2; D ambiguous. Trimming removed 5 bases from V and 4 bases from J, with 8 bases in between. CDR1 is SEHNR and CDR2 is FQNEAQ in the germline V gene (reference sequence). The CDR3 totals 12 residues. CDR3 protein: CASSRESYGYTF. The CDR3 DNA reads as TGTGCCAGCAGCAGGGAGTCCTATGGCTACACCTTC.

At least ten counts were recorded for this clonotype. The rearrangement uses TRBV15 and TRBJ2-3; possibly TRBD2 for D (7 bases). V dropped 0 bases and J dropped 1 base, with 11 bases sitting between them. Germline V lookup: CDR1 LNHNV, CDR2 YYDKDF (reference sequence). The CDR3 loop spans 16 amino acids. CDR3 loop: CATSRDRGAGTDTQYF. The CDR3 nucleotides read TGTGCCACCAGCAGAGATCGGGGGGCTGGCACAGATACGCAGTATTTT.

This clonotype was detected ten times or more. The chain links TRBV6-1 to TRBJ1-5; D is perhaps TRBD1 (6 bases). The CDR3 covers 14 residues. The germline V gene encodes CDR1 MNHNS and CDR2 SASEGT. Trimming removed 4 bases from V and 7 bases from J, with 14 bases in between. CDR3 DNA: TGTGCCAGCAGTGTGTCCAGGGGTGGCCAGCCCCAGCATTTT. Protein sequence: CASSVSRGGQPQHF.

Many counts were recorded for this clonotype. The CDR3 DNA follows: TGTGCCAGCAGTTTATCCGGGAGCGCCACAGATACGCAGTATTTT. It codes for CASSLSGSATDTQYF. The chain couples TRBV27 to TRBJ2-3; D might be TRBD2 (6 bases). CDR1 and CDR2 (germline): MNHEY, SMNVEV (reference sequence). The CDR3 consists of 15 residues. Trimming removed 0 bases at V and 2 bases at J, with 9 bases between.

DNA of the CDR3: TGTGCCAGCAGTTTAACCGGGTTCGGAAACACCATATATTTT. Protein product: CASSLTGFGNTIYF. The chain links TRBV28 to TRBJ1-3, with D unresolved. The CDR3 is 14 amino acids. Germline V CDR1 and CDR2: MDHEN, SYDVKM. V gave up 2 bases and J gave up 4 bases, with 9 bases separating them.

V is TRBV7-2 and J is TRBJ1-5; D remains ambiguous. Germline V CDR1 and CDR2: SGHTA, FQGNSA. The germline V and J ends were trimmed by 0 bases and 0 bases, with 6 bases remaining between them. This CDR3 has 15 residues. As DNA, the CDR3 is TGTGCCAGCAGCTTAGCGGGATATAGCAATCAGCCCCAGCATTTT. This gives the protein CASSLAGYSNQPQHF.